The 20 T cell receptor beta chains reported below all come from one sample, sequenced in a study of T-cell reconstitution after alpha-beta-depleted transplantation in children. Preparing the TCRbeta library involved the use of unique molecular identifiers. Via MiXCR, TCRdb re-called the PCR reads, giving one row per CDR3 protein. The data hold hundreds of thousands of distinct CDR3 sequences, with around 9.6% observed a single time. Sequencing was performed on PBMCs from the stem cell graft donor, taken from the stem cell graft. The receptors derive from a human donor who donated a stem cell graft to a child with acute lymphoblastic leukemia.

The CDR3 reads CSARLQNSYEQYF. The CDR3 DNA sequence: TGCAGTGCTAGACTACAGAATTCCTACGAGCAGTACTTC. The chain is built from TRBV20-1 and TRBJ2-7; no firm D call. CDR1 and CDR2 from the germline V gene are DFQATT and SNEGSKA (reference sequence). There are 13 residues in the CDR3. V lost 2 bases, J lost 1 base, and 9 bases lay in between.

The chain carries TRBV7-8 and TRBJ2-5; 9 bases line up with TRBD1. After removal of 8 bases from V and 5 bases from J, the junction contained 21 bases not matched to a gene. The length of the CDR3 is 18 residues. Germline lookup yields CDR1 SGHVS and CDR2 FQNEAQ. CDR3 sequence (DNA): TGTGCCAGCTACCTCCCGATCACACCGGGACAGGGTCGGGAGACCCAGTACTTC. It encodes CASYLPITPGQGRETQYF.

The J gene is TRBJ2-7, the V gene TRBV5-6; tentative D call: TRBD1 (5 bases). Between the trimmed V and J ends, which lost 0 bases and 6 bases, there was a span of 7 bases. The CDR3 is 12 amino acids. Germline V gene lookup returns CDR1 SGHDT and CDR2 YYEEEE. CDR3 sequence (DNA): TGTGCCAGCAGCTTGGCCCAGGGCGAGCAGTACTTC. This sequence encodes CASSLAQGEQYF.

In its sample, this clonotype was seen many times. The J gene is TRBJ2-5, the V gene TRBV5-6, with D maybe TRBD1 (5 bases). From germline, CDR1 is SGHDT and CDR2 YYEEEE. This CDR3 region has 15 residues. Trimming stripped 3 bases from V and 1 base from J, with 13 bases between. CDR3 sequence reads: CASSSDSSPQETQYF. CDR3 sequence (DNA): TGTGCCAGCAGCTCTGACAGTTCACCCCAAGAGACCCAGTACTTC.

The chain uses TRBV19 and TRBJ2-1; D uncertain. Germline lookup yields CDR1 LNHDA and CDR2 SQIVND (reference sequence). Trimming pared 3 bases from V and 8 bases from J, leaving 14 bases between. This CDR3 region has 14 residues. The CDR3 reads CASSIGLGRDEQFF. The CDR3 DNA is TGTGCCAGTAGTATCGGGTTAGGTAGGGATGAGCAGTTCTTC.

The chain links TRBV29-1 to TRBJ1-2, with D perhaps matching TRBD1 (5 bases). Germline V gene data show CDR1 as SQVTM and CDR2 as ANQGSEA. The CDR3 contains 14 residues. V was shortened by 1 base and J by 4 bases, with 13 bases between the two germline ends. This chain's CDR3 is CSVEGKGDGYGYTF. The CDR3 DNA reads TGCAGCGTTGAAGGGAAAGGGGACGGCTATGGCTACACCTTC.

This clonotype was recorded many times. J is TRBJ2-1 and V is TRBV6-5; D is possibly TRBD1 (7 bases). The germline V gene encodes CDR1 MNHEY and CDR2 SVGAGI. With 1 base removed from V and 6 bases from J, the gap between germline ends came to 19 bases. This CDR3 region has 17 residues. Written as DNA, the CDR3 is TGTGCCAGCAGTTACTTGTTCAGGGGGGAAGGTCCCAATGAGCAGTTCTTC. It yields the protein CASSYLFRGEGPNEQFF.

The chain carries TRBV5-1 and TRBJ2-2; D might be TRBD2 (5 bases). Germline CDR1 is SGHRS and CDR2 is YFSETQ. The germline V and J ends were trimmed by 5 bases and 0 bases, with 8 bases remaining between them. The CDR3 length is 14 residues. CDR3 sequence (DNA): TGCGCCAGCAGAGGAGGATCGAACACCGGGGAGCTGTTTTTT. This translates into CASRGGSNTGELFF.

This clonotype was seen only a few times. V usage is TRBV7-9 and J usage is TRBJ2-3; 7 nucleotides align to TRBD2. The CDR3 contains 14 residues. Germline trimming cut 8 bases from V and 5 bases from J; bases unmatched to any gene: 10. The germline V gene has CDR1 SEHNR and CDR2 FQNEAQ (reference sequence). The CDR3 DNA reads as TGTGCCAGCTCCCCAGACGGGGGGAGAGATACGCAGTATTTT. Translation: CASSPDGGRDTQYF.

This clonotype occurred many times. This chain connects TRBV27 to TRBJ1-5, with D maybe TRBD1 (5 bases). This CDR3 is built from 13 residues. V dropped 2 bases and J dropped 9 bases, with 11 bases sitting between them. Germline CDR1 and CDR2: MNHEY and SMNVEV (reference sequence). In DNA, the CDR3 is TGTGCCAGCAGTTTAGCCAGGGAATCGCCCCAGCATTTT. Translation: CASSLARESPQHF.

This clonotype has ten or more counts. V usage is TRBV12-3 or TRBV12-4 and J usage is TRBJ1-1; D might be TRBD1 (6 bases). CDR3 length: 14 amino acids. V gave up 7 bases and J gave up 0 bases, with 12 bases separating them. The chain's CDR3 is CASTWAGVNTEAFF. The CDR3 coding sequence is TGTGCCAGCACCTGGGCAGGGGTGAACACTGAAGCTTTCTTT.

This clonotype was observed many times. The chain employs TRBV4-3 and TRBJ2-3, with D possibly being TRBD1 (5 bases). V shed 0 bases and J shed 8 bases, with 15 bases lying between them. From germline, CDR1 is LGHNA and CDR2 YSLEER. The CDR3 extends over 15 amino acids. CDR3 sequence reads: CASSQERQSRLTQYF. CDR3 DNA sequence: TGCGCCAGCAGCCAAGAACGACAGTCGAGACTTACGCAGTATTTT.

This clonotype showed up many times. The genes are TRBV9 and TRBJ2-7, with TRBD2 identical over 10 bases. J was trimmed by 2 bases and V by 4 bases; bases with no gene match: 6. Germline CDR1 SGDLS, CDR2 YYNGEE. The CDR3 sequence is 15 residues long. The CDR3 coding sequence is TGTGCCAGCAGCACCGCTAGCGGGGGAACCTACGAGCAGTACTTC. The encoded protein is CASSTASGGTYEQYF.

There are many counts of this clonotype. CDR3 in amino acids: CSASDRGPEVRKRQPQHF. The CDR3 DNA is TGCAGTGCTAGTGACAGGGGGCCCGAGGTTAGAAAACGTCAGCCCCAGCATTTT. V usage is TRBV20-1 and J usage is TRBJ1-5; TRBD1 matches 10 bases. The CDR3 runs to 18 residues. Trimming removed 3 bases from V and 6 bases from J; junction bases left unmatched: 17. Germline loops: CDR1 DFQATT, CDR2 SNEGSKA (reference sequence).

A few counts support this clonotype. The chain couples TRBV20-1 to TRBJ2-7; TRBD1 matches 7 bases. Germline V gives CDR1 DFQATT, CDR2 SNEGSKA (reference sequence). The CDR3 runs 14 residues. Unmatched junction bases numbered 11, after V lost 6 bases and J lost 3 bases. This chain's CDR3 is CSATTQGSSYEQYF. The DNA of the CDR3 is TGCAGTGCCACCACACAGGGGTCGAGCTACGAGCAGTACTTC.

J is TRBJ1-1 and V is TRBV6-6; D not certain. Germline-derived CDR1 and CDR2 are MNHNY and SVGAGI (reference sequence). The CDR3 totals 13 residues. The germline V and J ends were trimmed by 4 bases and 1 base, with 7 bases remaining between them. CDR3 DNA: TGTGCCAGCAGTTTCAATAAGAACACTGAAGCTTTCTTT. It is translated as CASSFNKNTEAFF.

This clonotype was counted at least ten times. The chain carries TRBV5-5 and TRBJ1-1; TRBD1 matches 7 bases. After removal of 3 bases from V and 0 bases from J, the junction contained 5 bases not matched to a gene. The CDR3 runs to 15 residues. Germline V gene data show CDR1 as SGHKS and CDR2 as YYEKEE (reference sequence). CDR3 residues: CASSSHRGMNTEAFF. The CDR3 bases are TGTGCCAGCAGCTCCCACAGGGGAATGAACACTGAAGCTTTCTTT.

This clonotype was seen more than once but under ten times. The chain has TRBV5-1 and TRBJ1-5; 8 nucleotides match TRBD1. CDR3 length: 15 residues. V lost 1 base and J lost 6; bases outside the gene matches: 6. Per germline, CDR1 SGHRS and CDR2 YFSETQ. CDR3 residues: CASSLSSGGRQPQHF. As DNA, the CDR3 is TGCGCCAGCAGCTTGTCATCAGGGGGCCGTCAGCCCCAGCATTTT.

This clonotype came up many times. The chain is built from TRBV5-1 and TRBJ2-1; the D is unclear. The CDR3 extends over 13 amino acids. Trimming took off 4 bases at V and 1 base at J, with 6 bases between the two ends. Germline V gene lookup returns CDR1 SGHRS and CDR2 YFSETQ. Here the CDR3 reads CASSPQSYNEQFF. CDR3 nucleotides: TGCGCCAGCAGCCCCCAGTCCTACAATGAGCAGTTCTTC.

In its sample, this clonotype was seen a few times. The CDR3 sequence: CSVLWELPYEQYF. The CDR3 bases are TGCAGCGTTCTCTGGGAGCTCCCCTACGAGCAGTACTTC. The chain has TRBV29-1 and TRBJ2-7; D may be TRBD2 (5 bases). The CDR3 has 13 residues. Germline CDR1 is SQVTM and CDR2 is ANQGSEA. Between the trimmed V and J ends, which lost 5 bases and 2 bases, there was a span of 13 bases.